What follows are 21 T cell receptor beta chains derived from one specimen sequenced in a study of T-cell memory formation after mild COVID-19. TCRdb called the 5' RACE reads again in MiXCR, with one record for every CDR3 protein. The sample records approximately 290,000 distinct CDR3 sequences, less than 20% being singletons. Sequenced sample: PBMCs or a T cell subset sorted from them (not recorded which). These receptor sequences come from a man younger than 30 who had mild COVID-19 (a few samples of this study predate the infection). Cell type and time point are not known.

The table lists this clonotype with a few counts. V gene TRBV6-2 or TRBV6-3 combines with J gene TRBJ2-5; a possible D gene is TRBD2 (6 bases). Germline V gene lookup returns CDR1 MNHEY and CDR2 SVGEGT. The CDR3 totals 17 residues. The V and J ends lost 2 bases and 5 bases respectively, with 21 bases between them. The CDR3 coding sequence is TGTGCCAGCAGTTACCCCCTGAGTTGGGGGGATAGGGAGACCCAGTACTTC. Its protein is CASSYPLSWGDRETQYF.

This clonotype was observed a handful of times. The chain couples TRBV5-1 to TRBJ2-1, with TRBD2 as a possible D gene (6 bases). The CDR3 consists of 15 residues. CDR1 and CDR2 (germline): SGHRS, YFSETQ. The ends were cut back, 6 bases at V and 3 bases at J, with 16 bases in the middle. In DNA, the CDR3 is TGCGCCAGCATCCTTGGGACTGCAAACTACAATGAGCAGTTCTTC. Translating it yields CASILGTANYNEQFF.

This clonotype has more than one count but fewer than ten. The chain carries TRBV20-1 and TRBJ1-1; no clear D gene. Germline CDR1 is DFQATT and CDR2 is SNEGSKA (reference sequence). The ends were cut back, 5 bases at V and 0 bases at J, with 10 bases in the middle. The CDR3 contains 13 residues. The CDR3 reads CSAAPHMNTEAFF. DNA for the CDR3: TGCAGTGCTGCGCCACATATGAACACTGAAGCTTTCTTT.

This clonotype was observed a few times. The rearrangement joins TRBV12-3 or TRBV12-4 to TRBJ1-4; D is ambiguous. V was shortened by 3 bases and J by 8 bases, with 7 bases between the two germline ends. There are 12 residues in the CDR3. CDR3 sequence: CASSFSFEKLFF. CDR3 nucleotide sequence: TGTGCCAGCAGTTTTTCTTTCGAAAAACTGTTTTTT.

This clonotype was counted a few times. The J gene is TRBJ1-1, the V gene TRBV6-2 or TRBV6-3; TRBD1 is a possible D gene (6 bases). Looked up from germline, CDR1 is MNHEY and CDR2 is SVGEGT. V lost 3 bases and J lost 4, with 12 bases in between. This CDR3 is built from 14 residues. The CDR3 loop reads CASSYLGAVTEAFF. The CDR3 region has the DNA TGTGCCAGCAGTTATTTGGGGGCCGTCACTGAAGCTTTCTTT.

The chain employs TRBV7-9 and TRBJ2-5, with D possibly matching TRBD2 (6 bases). Per germline, CDR1 SEHNR and CDR2 FQNEAQ (reference sequence). Trimming removed 6 bases at V and 5 bases at J, with 22 bases between. The CDR3 sequence is 16 residues long. CDR3 loop: CASSLMGQVEGETQYF. The CDR3 DNA follows: TGTGCCAGCAGTCTTATGGGCCAGGTGGAGGGGGAGACCCAGTACTTC.

This chain links TRBV29-1 with TRBJ2-3, with no clear D. This CDR3 is 11 amino acids long. V lost 6 bases and J lost 3, with 7 bases in between. The germline gives CDR1 SQVTM, CDR2 ANQGSEA. The CDR3 region is CSVPRTDTQYF. The CDR3 DNA sequence: TGCAGCGTCCCCCGGACAGATACGCAGTATTTT.

The genes are TRBV29-1 and TRBJ2-2, with 10 bases fitting TRBD2. Germline CDR1 SQVTM, CDR2 ANQGSEA. This CDR3 spans 13 amino acids. V dropped 4 bases and J dropped 6; count of bases not matched to a gene: 2. Here the CDR3 DNA reads TGCAGCGTTGCCAGCGGGGGGGCCGGGGAGCTGTTTTTT. Translating gives CSVASGGAGELFF.

The table lists this clonotype with a few counts. The chain links TRBV5-1 to TRBJ2-7; D not certain. This CDR3 has 13 amino acids. The V end was cut by 2 bases, the J end by 2 bases, with 8 bases between. Germline CDR1 reads SGHRS; CDR2 reads YFSETQ. CDR3 coding DNA: TGCGCCAGCAGCTTTATCTCCCCCTACGAGCAGTACTTC. It yields the protein CASSFISPYEQYF.

This chain joins TRBV29-1 and TRBJ1-1; weak D call: TRBD1 (6 bases). The V and J ends lost 2 bases and 8 bases respectively, with 15 bases between them. This CDR3 is 13 amino acids long. Germline V gene sequence: CDR1 SQVTM, CDR2 ANQGSEA. The CDR3 sequence: CSVEQGRGGEAFF. The CDR3 nucleotides read TGCAGCGTTGAACAGGGCAGGGGAGGCGAAGCTTTCTTT.

This chain uses TRBV28 with TRBJ2-4, with D possibly called TRBD1 or TRBD2 (6 bases each). This CDR3 contains 16 residues. The germline V gene has CDR1 MDHEN and CDR2 SYDVKM. Trimming pared 3 bases from V and 0 bases from J, leaving 12 bases between. The CDR3 region has the DNA TGTGCCAGCAGTTTTACCGGGGGCCTAGCCAAAAACATTCAGTACTTC. Translated: CASSFTGGLAKNIQYF.

The sample holds a few counts of this clonotype. The rearrangement links TRBV7-3 to TRBJ2-2; D might be TRBD1 (5 bases). Per the germline V gene, CDR1 is SGHTA and CDR2 is FQGTGA. The CDR3 runs 14 residues. V was trimmed by 2 bases and J by 4 bases, leaving 8 bases between them. The CDR3 DNA reads TGTGCCAGCAGCTTACGCAGGGCCACCGGGGAGCTGTTTTTT. Amino acid sequence: CASSLRRATGELFF.

V and J are TRBV4-3 and TRBJ2-3; the match to TRBD1 covers 9 bases. Trimming at V came to 3 bases and at J to 2 bases, leaving 15 bases not matched to a gene. This CDR3 has 19 residues. Germline CDR1 is LGHNA and CDR2 is YSLEER. This chain's CDR3 is CASSQYRDRAKFDTDTQYF. The CDR3 region has the DNA TGCGCCAGCAGCCAGTACCGGGACAGGGCCAAATTCGACACAGATACGCAGTATTTT.

The chain employs TRBV29-1 and TRBJ2-5, with unresolved D. This CDR3 is 13 amino acids long. Trimming took off 0 bases at V and 2 bases at J, with 7 bases between the two ends. The germline gives CDR1 SQVTM, CDR2 ANQGSEA. The CDR3 spells CSVEDQGQETQYF. The DNA for the CDR3 is TGCAGCGTTGAAGATCAAGGGCAAGAGACCCAGTACTTC.

The sample holds many counts of this clonotype. Here the CDR3 reads CASSFGSVEGYTF. The CDR3 DNA follows: TGCGCCAGCAGCTTCGGGTCTGTGGAGGGCTACACCTTC. This chain joins TRBV5-1 and TRBJ1-2; no clear D gene. The CDR3 has 13 residues. Looked up from germline, CDR1 is SGHRS and CDR2 is YFSETQ. Deletions cut 2 bases from V and 8 bases from J, with 13 bases between.

This clonotype appeared a few times. The chain has TRBV6-1 and TRBJ1-5; 7 bases match TRBD1. V dropped 4 bases and J dropped 4; count of bases not matched to a gene: 10. Looked up from germline, CDR1 is MNHNS and CDR2 is SASEGT. The CDR3 length is 16 residues. CDR3 coding DNA: TGTGCCAGCAGTGGACGACAGGGTTCCCGAAATCAGCCCCAGCATTTT. As protein: CASSGRQGSRNQPQHF.

This chain links TRBV5-5 with TRBJ2-2; tentative D call: TRBD1 (6 bases). Per the germline V gene, CDR1 is SGHKS and CDR2 is YYEKEE (reference sequence). Deletions cut 0 bases from V and 5 bases from J, with 11 bases between. CDR3 length: 15 amino acids. CDR3 residues: CASSLGPRGTGELFF. In DNA form, the CDR3 reads TGTGCCAGCAGCTTGGGACCCAGGGGTACCGGGGAGCTGTTTTTT.

This clonotype was observed a handful of times. V and J are TRBV12-3 or TRBV12-4 and TRBJ2-7; D not resolved. The CDR3 is 13 amino acids. V gave up 5 bases and J gave up 1 base, with 9 bases separating them. CDR3 in DNA: TGTGCCAGCAGTCTGATGGGATCCTACGAGCAGTACGTC. Encoded protein: CASSLMGSYEQYV.

This clonotype was observed a few times. The V gene is TRBV7-8, the J gene TRBJ1-2, with a tentative D call TRBD1 (6 bases). Trimming took off 5 bases at V and 8 bases at J, with 15 bases between the two ends. The CDR3 has 13 residues. The germline V gene has CDR1 SGHVS and CDR2 FQNEAQ. CDR3 amino acids: CASSPYRVLGYTF. DNA of the CDR3: TGTGCCAGCAGCCCATACAGGGTATTAGGCTACACCTTC.

The V call is TRBV7-2, the J call TRBJ2-5, with unresolved D. From germline, CDR1 is SGHTA and CDR2 FQGNSA. The V and J ends lost 5 bases and 6 bases respectively, with 13 bases between them. There are 13 residues in the CDR3. The CDR3 here is CASSQDPKQTQYF. CDR3 in DNA: TGTGCCAGCAGCCAGGACCCTAAGCAGACCCAGTACTTC.

The V gene is TRBV12-3 or TRBV12-4, the J gene TRBJ1-2, with 7 bases matching TRBD1. V lost 4 bases and J lost 4; bases outside the gene matches: 6. The CDR3 length is 14 residues. CDR3 in DNA: TGTGCCAGCAGTTCACAGGGGACTGTCTATGGCTACACCTTC. It translates to CASSSQGTVYGYTF.